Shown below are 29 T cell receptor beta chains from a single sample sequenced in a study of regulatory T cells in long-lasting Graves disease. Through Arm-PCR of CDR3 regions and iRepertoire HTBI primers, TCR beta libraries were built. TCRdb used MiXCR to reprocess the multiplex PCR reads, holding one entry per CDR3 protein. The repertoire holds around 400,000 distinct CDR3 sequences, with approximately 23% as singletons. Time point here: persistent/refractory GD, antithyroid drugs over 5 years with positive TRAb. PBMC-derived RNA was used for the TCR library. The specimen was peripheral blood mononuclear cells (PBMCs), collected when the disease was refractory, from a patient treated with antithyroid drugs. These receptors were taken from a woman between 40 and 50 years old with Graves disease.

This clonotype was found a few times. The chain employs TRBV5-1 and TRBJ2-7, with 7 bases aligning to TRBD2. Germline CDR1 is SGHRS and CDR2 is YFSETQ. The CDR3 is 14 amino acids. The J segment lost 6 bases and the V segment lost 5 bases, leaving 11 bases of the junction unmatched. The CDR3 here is CASRRGGSSFEQYF. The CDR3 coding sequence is TGCGCCAGCAGGCGGGGCGGGAGCTCGTTCGAGCAGTACTTC. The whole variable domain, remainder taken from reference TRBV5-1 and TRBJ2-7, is KAGVTQTPRYLIKTRGQQVTLSCSPISGHRSVSWYQQTPGQGLQFLFEYFSETQRNKGNFPGRFSGRQFSNSRSEMNVSTLELGDSALYLCASRRGGSSFEQYFGPGTRLTVT.

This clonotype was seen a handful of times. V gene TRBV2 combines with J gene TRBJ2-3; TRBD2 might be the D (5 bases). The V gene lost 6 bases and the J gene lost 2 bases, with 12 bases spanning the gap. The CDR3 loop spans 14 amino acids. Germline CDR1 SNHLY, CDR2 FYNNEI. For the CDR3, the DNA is TGTGCCAGCAGGGCCGGGATCTACACAGATACGCAGTATTTT. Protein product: CASRAGIYTDTQYF. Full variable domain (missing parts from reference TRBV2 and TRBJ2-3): EPEVTQTPSHQVTQMGQEVILRCVPISNHLYFYWYRQILGQKVEFLVSFYNNEISEKSEIFDDQFSVERPDGSNFTLKIRSTKLEDSAMYFCASRAGIYTDTQYFGPGTRLTVL.

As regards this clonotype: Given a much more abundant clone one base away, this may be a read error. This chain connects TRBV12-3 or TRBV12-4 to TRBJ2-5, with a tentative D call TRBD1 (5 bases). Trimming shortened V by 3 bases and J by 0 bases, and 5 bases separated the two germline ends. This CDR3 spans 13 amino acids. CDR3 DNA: TGTGCCAGCAGTTTCAGGGACCAAGAGACCCAGTACTTC. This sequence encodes CASSFRDQETQYF.

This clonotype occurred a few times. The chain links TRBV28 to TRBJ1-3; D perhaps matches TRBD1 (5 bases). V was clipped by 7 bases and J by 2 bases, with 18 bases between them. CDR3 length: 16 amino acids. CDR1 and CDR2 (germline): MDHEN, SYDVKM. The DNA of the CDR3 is TGTGCCAGCACCCCCCCGGGGCGGTTCGCTGGAAACACCATATATTTT. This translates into CASTPPGRFAGNTIYF.

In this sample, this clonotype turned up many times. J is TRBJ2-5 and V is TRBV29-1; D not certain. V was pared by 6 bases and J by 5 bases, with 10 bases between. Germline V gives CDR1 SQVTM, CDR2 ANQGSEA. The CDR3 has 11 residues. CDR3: CSVVSVETQYF. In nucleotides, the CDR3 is TGCAGCGTCGTGAGTGTGGAGACCCAGTACTTC. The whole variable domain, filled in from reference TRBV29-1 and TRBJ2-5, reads SAVISQKPSRDICQRGTSLTIQCQVDSQVTMMFWYRQQPGQSLTLIATANQGSEATYESGFVIDKFPISRPNLTFSTLTVSNMSPEDSSIYLCSVVSVETQYFGPGTRLLVL.

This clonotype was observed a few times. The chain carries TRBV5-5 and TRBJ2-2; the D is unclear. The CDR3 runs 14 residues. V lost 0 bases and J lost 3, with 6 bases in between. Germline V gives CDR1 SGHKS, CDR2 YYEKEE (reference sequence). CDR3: CASSLGPYTGELFF. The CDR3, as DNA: TGTGCCAGCAGCTTGGGGCCCTACACCGGGGAGCTGTTTTTT.

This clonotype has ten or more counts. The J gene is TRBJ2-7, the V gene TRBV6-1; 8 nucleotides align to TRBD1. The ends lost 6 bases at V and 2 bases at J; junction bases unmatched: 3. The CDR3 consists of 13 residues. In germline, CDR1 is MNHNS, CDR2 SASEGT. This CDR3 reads CASRGQETYEQYF. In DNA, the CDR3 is TGTGCCAGCAGGGGACAGGAAACCTACGAGCAGTACTTC.

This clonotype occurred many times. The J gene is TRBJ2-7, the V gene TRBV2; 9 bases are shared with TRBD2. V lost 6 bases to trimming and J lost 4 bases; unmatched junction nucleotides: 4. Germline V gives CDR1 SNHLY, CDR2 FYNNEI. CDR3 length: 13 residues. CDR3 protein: CASRGLAGYEQYF. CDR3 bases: TGTGCCAGCAGGGGCCTAGCGGGATACGAGCAGTACTTC.

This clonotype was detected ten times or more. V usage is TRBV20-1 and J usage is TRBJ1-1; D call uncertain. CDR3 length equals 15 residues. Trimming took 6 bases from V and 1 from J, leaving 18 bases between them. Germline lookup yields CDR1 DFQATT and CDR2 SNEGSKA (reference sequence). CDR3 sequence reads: CSAVQPRTKNTEAFF. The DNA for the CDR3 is TGCAGTGCCGTACAACCTCGGACGAAGAACACTGAAGCTTTCTTT.

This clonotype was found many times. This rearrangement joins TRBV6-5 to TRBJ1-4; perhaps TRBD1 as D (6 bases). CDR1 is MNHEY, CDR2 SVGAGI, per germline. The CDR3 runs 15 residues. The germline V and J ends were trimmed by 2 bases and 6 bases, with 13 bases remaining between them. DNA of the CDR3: TGTGCCAGCAGTTACAGCGGGGGGCTGGATGAAAAACTGTTTTTT. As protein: CASSYSGGLDEKLFF.

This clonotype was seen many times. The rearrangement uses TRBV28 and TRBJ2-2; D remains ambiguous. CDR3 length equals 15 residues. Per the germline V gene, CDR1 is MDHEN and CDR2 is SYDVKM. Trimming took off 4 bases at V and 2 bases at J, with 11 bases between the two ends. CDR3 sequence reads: CASSSLYINTGELFF. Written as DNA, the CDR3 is TGTGCCAGCAGTTCCCTTTACATCAACACCGGGGAGCTGTTTTTT.

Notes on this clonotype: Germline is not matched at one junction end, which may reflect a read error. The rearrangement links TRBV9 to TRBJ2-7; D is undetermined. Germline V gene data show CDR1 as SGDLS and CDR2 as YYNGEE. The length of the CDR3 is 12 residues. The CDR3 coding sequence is TGTGCCAGCGGAAGCAGCGCCTACGAGCGGTACTTC. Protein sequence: CASGSSAYERYF.

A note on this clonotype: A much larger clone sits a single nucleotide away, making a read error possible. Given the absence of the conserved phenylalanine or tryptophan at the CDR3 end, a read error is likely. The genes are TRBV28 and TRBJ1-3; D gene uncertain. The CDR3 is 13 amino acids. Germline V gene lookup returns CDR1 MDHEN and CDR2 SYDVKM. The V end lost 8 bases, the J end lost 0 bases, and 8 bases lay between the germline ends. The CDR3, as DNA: TGTGCCAGCTGCTTGGGCTCTGGAAACACCATATATCTT. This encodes CASCLGSGNTIYL.

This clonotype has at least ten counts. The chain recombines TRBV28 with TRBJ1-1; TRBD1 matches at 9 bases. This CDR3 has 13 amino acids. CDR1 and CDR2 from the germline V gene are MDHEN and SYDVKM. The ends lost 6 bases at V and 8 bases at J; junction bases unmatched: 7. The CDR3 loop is CASSLGQGKEAFF. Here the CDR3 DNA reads TGTGCCAGCAGCCTTGGACAGGGGAAAGAAGCTTTCTTT.

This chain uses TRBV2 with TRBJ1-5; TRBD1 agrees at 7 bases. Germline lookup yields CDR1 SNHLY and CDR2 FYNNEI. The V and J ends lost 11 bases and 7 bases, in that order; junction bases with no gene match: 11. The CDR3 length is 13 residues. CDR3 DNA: TGTGCCGCGGGGGGACAGTCCAAGCAGCCCCAGCATTTT. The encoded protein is CAAGGQSKQPQHF.

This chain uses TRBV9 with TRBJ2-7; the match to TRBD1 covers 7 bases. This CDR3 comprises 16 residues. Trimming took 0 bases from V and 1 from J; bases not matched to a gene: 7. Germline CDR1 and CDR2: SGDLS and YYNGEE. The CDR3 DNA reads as TGTGCCAGCAGCGTAGGACAGGGTGGGGGTTCCTACGAGCAGTACTTC. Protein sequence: CASSVGQGGGSYEQYF.

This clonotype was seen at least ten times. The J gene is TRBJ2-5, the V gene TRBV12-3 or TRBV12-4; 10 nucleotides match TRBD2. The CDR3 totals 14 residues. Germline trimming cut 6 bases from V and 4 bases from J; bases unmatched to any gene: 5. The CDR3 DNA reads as TGTGCCAGCAGGGACCGACTAGCGGGAGAGACCCAGTACTTC. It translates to CASRDRLAGETQYF.

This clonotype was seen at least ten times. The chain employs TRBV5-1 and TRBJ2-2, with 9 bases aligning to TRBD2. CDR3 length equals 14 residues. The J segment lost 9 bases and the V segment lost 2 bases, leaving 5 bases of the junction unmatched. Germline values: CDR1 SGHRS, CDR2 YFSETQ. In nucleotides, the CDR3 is TGCGCCAGCAGCTTTGGACTAGCGTACCGGGAGCTGTTTTTT. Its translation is CASSFGLAYRELFF.

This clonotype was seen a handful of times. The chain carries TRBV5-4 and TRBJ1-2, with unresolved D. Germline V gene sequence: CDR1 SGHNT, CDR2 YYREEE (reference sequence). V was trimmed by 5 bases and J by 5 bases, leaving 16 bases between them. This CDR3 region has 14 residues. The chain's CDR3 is CASRPGKLGYGYTF. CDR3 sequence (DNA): TGTGCCAGCAGGCCGGGAAAACTGGGGTATGGCTACACCTTC.

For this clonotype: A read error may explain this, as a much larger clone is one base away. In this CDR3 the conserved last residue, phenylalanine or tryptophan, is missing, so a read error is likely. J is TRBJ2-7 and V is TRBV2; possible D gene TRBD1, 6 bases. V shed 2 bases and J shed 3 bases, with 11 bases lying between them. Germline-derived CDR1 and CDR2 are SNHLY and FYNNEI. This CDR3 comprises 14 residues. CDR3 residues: CASSEKGRGYEQYL. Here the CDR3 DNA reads TGTGCCAGCAGTGAAAAGGGCAGGGGCTACGAGCAGTACCTC.

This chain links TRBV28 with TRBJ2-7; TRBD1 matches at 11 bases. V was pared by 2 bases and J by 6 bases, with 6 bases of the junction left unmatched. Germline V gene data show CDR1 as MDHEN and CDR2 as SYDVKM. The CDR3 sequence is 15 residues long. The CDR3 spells CASSLIGTGGSEQYF. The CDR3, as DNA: TGTGCCAGCAGTTTAATCGGGACAGGGGGGAGCGAGCAGTACTTC.

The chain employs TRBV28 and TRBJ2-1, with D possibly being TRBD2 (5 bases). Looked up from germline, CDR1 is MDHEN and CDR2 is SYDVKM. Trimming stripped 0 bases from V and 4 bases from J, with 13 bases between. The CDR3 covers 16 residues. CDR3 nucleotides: TGTGCCAGCAGTTTATGGGGAGCGGAGTCTTACAATGAGCAGTTCTTC. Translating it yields CASSLWGAESYNEQFF.

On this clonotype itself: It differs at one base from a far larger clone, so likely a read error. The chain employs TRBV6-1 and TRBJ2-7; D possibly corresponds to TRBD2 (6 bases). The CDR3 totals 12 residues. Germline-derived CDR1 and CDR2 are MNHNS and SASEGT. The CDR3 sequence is CASKEGSYERYF. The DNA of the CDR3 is TGTGCCAGCAAGGAGGGGAGCTACGAGCGGTACTTC.

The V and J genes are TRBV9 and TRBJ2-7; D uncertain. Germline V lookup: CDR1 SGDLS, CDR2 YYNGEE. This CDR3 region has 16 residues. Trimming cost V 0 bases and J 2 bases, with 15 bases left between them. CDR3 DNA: TGTGCCAGCAGCGTAGGAGAAGGCCAATATGCCTACGAGCAGTACTTC. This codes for CASSVGEGQYAYEQYF.

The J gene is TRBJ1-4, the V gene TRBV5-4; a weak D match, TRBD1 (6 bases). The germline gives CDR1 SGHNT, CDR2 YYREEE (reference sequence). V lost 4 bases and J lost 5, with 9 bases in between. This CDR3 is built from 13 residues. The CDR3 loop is CASSIQGNEKLFF. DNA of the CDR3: TGTGCCAGCAGCATACAGGGAAATGAAAAACTGTTTTTT.

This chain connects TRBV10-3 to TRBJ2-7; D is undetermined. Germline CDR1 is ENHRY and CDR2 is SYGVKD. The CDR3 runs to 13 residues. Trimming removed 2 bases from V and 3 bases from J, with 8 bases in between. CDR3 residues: CAISEGQIYEQYF. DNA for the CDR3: TGTGCCATCAGTGAGGGGCAGATCTACGAGCAGTACTTC.

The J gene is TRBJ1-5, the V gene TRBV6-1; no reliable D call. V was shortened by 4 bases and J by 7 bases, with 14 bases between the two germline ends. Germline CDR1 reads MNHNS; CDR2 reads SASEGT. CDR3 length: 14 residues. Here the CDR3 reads CASSARHQIQPQHF. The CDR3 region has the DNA TGTGCCAGCAGTGCCCGGCACCAGATACAGCCCCAGCATTTT.

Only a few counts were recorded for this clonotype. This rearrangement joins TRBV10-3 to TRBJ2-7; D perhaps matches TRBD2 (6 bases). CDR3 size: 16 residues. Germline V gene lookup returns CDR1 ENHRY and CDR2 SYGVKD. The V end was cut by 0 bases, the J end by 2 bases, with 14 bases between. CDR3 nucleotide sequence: TGTGCCATCAGTGAGTCAATTGGGGGGATGACCTACGAGCAGTACTTC. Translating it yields CAISESIGGMTYEQYF.

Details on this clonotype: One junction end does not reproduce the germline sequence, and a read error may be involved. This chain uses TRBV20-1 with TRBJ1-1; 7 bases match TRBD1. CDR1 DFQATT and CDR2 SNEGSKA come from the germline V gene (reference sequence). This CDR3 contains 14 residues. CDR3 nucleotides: TGCAGTGCTAGAGATCTACAGGGGAACACTGAAGCTTCCTTT. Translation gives CSARDLQGNTEASF.